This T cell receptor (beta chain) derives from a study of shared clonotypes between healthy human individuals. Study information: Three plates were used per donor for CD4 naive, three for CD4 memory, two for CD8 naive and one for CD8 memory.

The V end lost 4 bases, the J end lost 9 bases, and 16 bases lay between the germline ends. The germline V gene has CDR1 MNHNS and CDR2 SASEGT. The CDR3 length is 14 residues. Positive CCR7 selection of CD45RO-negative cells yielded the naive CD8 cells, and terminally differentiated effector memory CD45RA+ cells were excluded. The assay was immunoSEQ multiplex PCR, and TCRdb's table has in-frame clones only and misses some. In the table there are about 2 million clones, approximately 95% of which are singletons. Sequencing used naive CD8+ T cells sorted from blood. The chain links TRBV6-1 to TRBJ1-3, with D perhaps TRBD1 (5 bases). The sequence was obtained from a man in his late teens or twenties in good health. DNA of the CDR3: TGTGCCAGCAGTGGATTAGACAGAGAAGTCACCATATATTTT. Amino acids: CASSGLDREVTIYF.